The present TCR beta chain was sequenced within a study of post-analysis software for immune sequencing data. Overall study results and limits: The study found significantly lower normalized Chao1 diversity in multiple sclerosis patients than in controls. Several TRBV segments were more frequent in patients than controls; TRBV5-6, TRBV5-1 and TRBV20-1 belonged to this group.

This CDR3 has 13 residues. J gave up 3 bases and V 6 bases, and 7 bases lay outside the gene matches. The germline CDR1 and CDR2 sequences are DFQATT and SNEGSKA (reference sequence). This clonotype was seen once. What it binds is not known. Prepared libraries of TCR beta cDNA carried unique molecular identifiers. With roughly 1 to 11 million T cells as the source, about half a million cDNA molecules resulted. Using its own MiXCR run on the PCR reads, TCRdb lists one record per CDR3 protein. The sample lists 600,000 to 700,000 distinct CDR3 sequences, approximately 60% seen once, with approximately 10% in the top ten.

The sequence was collected from a girl aged 2-15 years with multiple sclerosis. This chain uses TRBV20-1 with TRBJ2-7; 8 nucleotides agree with TRBD2. Sequenced input: blood. CDR3 sequence (DNA): TGCAGTGCCCTACGGGGGGGGGTCTACGAGCAGTACTTC. Its protein product is CSALRGGVYEQYF.